This TCR beta chain originates from a study of blood T cell repertoires in COVID-19. The CDR3 has 15 residues. Germline lookup yields CDR1 ENHRY and CDR2 SYGVKD. V shed 0 bases, J shed 4 bases, and the junction held 2 bases outside the gene matches. Some clones are missing from TCRdb's copy, which holds only in-frame ones; the method was immunoSEQ multiplex PCR. The sample yields some 57,000 clones, about 79% seen once. This chain links TRBV10-3 with TRBJ1-4, with TRBD1 matching 7 bases. Sequencing was done on a sample of peripheral blood. The source of this sequence is a man of 80 years or more with COVID-19, enrolled during active disease. The DNA for the CDR3 is TGTGCCATCAGTGAGTCCACAGGGGATAATGAAAAACTGTTTTTT. Its protein product is CAISESTGDNEKLFF.